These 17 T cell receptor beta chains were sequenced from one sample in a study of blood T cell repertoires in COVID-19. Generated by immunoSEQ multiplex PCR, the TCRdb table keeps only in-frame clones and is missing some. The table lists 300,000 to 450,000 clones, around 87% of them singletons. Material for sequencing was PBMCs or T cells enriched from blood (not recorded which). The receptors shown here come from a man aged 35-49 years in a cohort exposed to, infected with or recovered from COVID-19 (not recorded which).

The CDR3 nucleotides read TGTGCCAGCAGCTTGGCCAACACCTACGAGCAGTACTTC. Its translation is CASSLANTYEQYF. V and J are TRBV5-4 and TRBJ2-7; D remains unclear. Germline V gene data show CDR1 as SGHNT and CDR2 as YYREEE (reference sequence). The V end lost 0 bases, the J end lost 2 bases, and 6 bases lay between the germline ends. This CDR3 spans 13 amino acids. The full variable domain, its missing parts supplied by reference TRBV5-4 and TRBJ2-7, is ETGVTQSPTHLIKTRGQQVTLRCSSQSGHNTVSWYQQALGQGPQFIFQYYREEENGRGNFPPRFSGLQFPNYSSELNVNALELDDSALYLCASSLANTYEQYFGPGTRLTVT.

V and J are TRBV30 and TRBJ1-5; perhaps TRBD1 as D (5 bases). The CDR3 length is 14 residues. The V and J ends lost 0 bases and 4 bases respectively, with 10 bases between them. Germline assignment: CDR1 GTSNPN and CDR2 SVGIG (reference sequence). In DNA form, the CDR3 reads TGTGCCTGGAGTGTAGGGGCTCCGAATCAGCCCCAGCATTTT. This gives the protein CAWSVGAPNQPQHF. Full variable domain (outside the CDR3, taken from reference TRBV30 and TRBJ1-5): SQTIHQWPATLVQPVGSPLSLECTVEGTSNPNLYWYRQAAGRGLQLLFYSVGIGQISSEVPQNLSASRPQDRQFILSSKKLLLSDSGFYLCAWSVGAPNQPQHFGDGTRLSIL.

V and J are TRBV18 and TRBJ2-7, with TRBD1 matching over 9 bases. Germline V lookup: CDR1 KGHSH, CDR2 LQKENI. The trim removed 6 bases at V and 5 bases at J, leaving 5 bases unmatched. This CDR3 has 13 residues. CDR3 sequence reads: CASSLGQGDEQYF. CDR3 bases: TGTGCCAGCTCGCTGGGACAGGGCGACGAGCAGTACTTC.

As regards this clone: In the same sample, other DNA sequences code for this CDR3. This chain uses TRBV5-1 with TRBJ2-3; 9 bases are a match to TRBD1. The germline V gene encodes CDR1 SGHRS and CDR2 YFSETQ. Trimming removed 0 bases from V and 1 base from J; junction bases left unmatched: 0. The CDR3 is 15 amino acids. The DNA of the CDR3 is TGCGCCAGCAGCTTGGGGGACAGGGGCACAGATACGCAGTATTTT. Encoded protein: CASSLGDRGTDTQYF.

CDR3 bases: TGTGCCAGCAGATGGGGGGGAGAAGGCGAGCAGTACTTC. Translated, it gives CASRWGGEGEQYF. This chain links TRBV3-1 (or the pseudogene TRBV3-2) with TRBJ2-7; 7 positions match TRBD2. CDR3 size: 13 residues. Germline CDR1 is LGHDT and CDR2 is YNNKEL (reference sequence). V gave up 6 bases and J gave up 6 bases; unmatched junction bases: 8.

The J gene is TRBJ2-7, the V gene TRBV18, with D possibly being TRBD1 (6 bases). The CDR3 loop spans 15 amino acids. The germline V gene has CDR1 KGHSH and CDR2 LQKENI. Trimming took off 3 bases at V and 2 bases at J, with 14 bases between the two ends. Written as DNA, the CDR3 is TGTGCCAGCTCACCTATTCCACAGGGAGCCTACGAGCAGTACTTC. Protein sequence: CASSPIPQGAYEQYF.

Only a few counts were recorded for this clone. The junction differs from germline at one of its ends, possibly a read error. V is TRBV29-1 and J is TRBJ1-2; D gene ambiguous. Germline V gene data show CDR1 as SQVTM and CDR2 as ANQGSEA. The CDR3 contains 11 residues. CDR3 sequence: CSVLSSETVGF. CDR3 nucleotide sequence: TGCAGCGTGCTTTCTAGTGAGACTGTGGGCTTC.

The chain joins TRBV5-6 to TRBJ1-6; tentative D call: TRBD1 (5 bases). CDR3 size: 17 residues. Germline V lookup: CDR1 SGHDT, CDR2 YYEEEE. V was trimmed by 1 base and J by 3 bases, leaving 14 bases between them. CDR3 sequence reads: CASSLSQGGDYNSPLHF. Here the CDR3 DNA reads TGTGCCAGCAGCTTGAGTCAGGGCGGAGACTATAATTCACCCCTCCACTTT.

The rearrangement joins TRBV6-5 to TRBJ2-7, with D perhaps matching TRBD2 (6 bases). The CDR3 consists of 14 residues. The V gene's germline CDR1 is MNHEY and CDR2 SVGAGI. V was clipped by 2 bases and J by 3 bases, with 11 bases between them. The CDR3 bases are TGTGCCAGCAGTTACGCGGGGAACCTCTACGAGCAGTACTTC. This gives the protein CASSYAGNLYEQYF.

In DNA, the CDR3 is TGTGCCAGCAGCTCCAGACAGGGAAACACTGAAGCTTTCTTT. Translated: CASSSRQGNTEAFF. The chain uses TRBV5-8 and TRBJ1-1; TRBD1 matches at 7 bases. This CDR3 contains 14 residues. From germline, CDR1 is SGHTS and CDR2 YDEGEE. V dropped 3 bases and J dropped 2; count of bases not matched to a gene: 4.

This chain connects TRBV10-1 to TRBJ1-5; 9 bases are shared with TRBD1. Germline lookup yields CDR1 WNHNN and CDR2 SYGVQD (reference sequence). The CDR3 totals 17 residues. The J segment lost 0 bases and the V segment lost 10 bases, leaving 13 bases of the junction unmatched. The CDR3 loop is CATKGTGSANSNQPQHF. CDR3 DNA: TGCGCCACCAAGGGGACAGGGAGCGCTAATAGCAATCAGCCCCAGCATTTT.

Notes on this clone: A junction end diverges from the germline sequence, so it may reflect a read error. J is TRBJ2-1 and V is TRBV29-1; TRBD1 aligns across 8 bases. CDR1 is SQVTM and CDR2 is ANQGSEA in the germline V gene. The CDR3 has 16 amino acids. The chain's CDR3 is CSVEDRTGKSYNEQFF. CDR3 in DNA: TGCAGCGTCGAAGACCGGACAGGGAAATCCTACAATGAGCAGTTCTTC.

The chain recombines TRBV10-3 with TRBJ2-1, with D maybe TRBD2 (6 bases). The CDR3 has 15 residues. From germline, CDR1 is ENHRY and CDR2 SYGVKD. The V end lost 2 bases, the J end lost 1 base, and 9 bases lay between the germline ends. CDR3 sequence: CAISETSGSYNEQFF. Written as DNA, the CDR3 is TGTGCCATCAGTGAGACCAGCGGGTCCTACAATGAGCAGTTCTTC.

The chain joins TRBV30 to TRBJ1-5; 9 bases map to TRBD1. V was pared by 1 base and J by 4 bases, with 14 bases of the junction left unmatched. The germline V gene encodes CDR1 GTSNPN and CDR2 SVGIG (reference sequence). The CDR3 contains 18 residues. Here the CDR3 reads CAWSAKSRDRVRNQPQHF. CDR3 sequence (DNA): TGTGCCTGGAGTGCTAAATCTCGGGACAGGGTAAGGAATCAGCCCCAGCATTTT.

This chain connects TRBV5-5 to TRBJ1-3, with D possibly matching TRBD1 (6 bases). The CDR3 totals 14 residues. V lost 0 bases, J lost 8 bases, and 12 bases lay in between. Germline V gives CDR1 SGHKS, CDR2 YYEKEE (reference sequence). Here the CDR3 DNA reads TGTGCCAGCAGCTTGGCAGGGGTCGGATACACCATATATTTT. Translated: CASSLAGVGYTIYF.

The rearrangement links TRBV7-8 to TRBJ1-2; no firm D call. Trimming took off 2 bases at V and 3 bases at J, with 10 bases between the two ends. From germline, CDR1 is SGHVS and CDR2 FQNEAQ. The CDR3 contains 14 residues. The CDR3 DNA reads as TGTGCCAGCAGCTTACAGGCAATGGACTATGGCTACACCTTC. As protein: CASSLQAMDYGYTF.

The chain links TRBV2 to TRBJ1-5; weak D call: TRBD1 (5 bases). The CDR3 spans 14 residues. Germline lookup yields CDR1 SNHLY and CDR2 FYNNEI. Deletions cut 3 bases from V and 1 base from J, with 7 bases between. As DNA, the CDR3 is TGTGCCAGCAGTGAGAGACAGAGCAATCAGCCCCAGCATTTT. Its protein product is CASSERQSNQPQHF. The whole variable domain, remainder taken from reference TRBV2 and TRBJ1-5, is EPEVTQTPSHQVTQMGQEVILRCVPISNHLYFYWYRQILGQKVEFLVSFYNNEISEKSEIFDDQFSVERPDGSNFTLKIRSTKLEDSAMYFCASSERQSNQPQHFGDGTRLSIL.